This TCR beta chain derives from a study of blood T cells in healthy people across ages. V gave up 4 bases and J gave up 12 bases, with 13 bases separating them. Germline CDR1 and CDR2: SGHTA and FQGNSA. CDR3 length: 13 residues. There are a few counts of this clonotype. Individuals who donated were healthy Caucasians from Russia aged roughly 6 to 95. Primed by a sample-barcoded 5' primer and a J-beta primer mix, a second PCR proceeded for about 6 to 12 cycles. TCRdb re-derived calls from the 5' RACE reads in MiXCR, one entry per CDR3 protein. The sample has approximately 900,000 distinct CDR3 sequences; around 29% are singletons. A further study also used this sample, focusing on T cells of mothers and their children. As that report states: Pairs that are related and pairs that are unrelated have TCR recombination output shaped similarly by thymic selection.

The TCR originated in a woman aged 40 to 50 in good health. The sequencing input was blood. The chain employs TRBV7-2 and TRBJ2-6; D might be TRBD1 or TRBD2, each matching 5 bases. The CDR3 bases are TGTGCCAGCAGCTCAGGGACCCGGAGCGTCCTGACTTTC. Translated: CASSSGTRSVLTF. The full variable domain, rest sourced from reference TRBV7-2 and TRBJ2-6, is GAGVSQSPSNKVTEKGKDVELRCDPISGHTALYWYRQSLGQGLEFLIYFQGNSAPDKSGLPSDRFSAERTGGSVSTLTIQRTQQEDSAVYLCASSSGTRSVLTFGAGSRLTVL.